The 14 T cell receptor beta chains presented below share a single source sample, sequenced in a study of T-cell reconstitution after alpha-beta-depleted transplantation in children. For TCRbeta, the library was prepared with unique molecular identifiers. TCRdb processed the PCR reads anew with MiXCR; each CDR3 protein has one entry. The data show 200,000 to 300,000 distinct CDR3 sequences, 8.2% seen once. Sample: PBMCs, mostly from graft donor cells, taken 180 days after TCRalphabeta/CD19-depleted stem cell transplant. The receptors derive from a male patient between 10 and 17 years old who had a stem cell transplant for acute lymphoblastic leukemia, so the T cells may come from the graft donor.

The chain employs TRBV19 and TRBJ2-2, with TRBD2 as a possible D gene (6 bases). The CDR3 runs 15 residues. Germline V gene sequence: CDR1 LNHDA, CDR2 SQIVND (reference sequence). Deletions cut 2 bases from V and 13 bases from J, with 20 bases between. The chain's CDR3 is CASSIPTWRGTGLFF. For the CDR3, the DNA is TGTGCCAGTAGTATACCCACCTGGAGGGGAACGGGGCTGTTTTTT.

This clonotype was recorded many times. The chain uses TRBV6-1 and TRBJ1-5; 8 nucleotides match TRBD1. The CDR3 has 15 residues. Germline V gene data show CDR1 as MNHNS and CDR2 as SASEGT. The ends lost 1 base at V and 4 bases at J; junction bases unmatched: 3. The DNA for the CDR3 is TGTGCCAGCAGTGAAGGTTGGACAGGGAATCAGCCCCAGCATTTT. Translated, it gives CASSEGWTGNQPQHF.

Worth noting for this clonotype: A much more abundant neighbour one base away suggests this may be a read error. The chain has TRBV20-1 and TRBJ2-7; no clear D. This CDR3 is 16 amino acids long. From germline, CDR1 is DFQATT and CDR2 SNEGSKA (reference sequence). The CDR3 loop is CSATKSNVQTYYEEYF. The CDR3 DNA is TGCAGTGCTACTAAGTCGAATGTCCAAACTTACTACGAGGAGTACTTC.

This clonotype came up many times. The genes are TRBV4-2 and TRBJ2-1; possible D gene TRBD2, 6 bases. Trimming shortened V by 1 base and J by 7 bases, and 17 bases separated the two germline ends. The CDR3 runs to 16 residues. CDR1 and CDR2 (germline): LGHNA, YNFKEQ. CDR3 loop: CASSQGNRLGRNEQFF. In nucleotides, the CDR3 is TGTGCCAGCAGCCAAGGAAATAGACTAGGGAGGAATGAGCAGTTCTTC.

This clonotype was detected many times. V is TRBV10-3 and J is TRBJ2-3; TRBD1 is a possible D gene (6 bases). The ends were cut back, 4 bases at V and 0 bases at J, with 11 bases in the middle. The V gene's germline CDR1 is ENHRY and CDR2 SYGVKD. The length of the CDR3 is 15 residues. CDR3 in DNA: TGTGCCATCAGTGGTATGAGGGGGAGCACAGATACGCAGTATTTT. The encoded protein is CAISGMRGSTDTQYF.

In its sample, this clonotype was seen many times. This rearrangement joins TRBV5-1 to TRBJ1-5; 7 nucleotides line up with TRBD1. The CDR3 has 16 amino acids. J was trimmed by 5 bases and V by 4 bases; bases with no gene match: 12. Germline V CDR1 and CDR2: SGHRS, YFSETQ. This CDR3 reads CASSQLPGQSHQPQHF. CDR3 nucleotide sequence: TGCGCCAGCAGCCAGCTACCGGGACAGAGCCATCAGCCCCAGCATTTT. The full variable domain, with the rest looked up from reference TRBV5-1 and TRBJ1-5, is KAGVTQTPRYLIKTRGQQVTLSCSPISGHRSVSWYQQTPGQGLQFLFEYFSETQRNKGNFPGRFSGRQFSNSRSEMNVSTLELGDSALYLCASSQLPGQSHQPQHFGDGTRLSIL.

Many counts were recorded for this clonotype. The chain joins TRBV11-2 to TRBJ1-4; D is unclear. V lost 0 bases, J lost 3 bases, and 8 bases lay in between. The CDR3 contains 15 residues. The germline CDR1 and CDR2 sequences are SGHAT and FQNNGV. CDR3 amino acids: CASSLEARANEKLFF. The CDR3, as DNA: TGTGCCAGCAGCTTAGAGGCCCGGGCTAATGAAAAACTGTTTTTT.

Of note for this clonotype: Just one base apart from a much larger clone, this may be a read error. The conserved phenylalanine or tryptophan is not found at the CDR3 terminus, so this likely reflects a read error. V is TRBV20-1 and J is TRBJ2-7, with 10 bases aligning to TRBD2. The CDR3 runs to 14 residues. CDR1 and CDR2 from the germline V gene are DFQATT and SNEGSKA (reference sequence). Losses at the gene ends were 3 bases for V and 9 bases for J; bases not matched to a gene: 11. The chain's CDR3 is CSARVLAGPLGQYL. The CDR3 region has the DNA TGCAGTGCTAGGGTACTAGCGGGACCCTTGGGGCAGTACCTC.

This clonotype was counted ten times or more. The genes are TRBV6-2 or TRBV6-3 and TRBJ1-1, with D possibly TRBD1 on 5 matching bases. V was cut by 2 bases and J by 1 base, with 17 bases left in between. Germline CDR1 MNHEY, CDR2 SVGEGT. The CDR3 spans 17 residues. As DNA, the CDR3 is TGTGCCAGCAGTTACACCCCCCATGGGGGTCCGAACACTGAAGCTTTCTTT. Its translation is CASSYTPHGGPNTEAFF.

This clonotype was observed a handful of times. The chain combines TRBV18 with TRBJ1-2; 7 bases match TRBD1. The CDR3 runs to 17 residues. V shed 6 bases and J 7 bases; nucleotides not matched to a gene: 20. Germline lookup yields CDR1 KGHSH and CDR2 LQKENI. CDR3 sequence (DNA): TGTGCCAGCTCCGAACAGGGGACCATACCCGTTGGGGCTGGCTACACCTTC. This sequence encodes CASSEQGTIPVGAGYTF.

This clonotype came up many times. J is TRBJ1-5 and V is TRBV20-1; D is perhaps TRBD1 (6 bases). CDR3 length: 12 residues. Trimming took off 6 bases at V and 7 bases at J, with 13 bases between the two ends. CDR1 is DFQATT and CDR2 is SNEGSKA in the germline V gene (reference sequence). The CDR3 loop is CSATTGLQPQHF. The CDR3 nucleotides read TGCAGTGCCACTACAGGGCTCCAGCCCCAGCATTTT.

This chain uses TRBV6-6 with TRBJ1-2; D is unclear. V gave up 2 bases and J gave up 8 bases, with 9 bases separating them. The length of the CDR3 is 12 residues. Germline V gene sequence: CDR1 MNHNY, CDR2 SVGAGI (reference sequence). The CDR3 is CASSYPSGGYTF. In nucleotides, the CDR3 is TGTGCCAGCAGTTACCCCAGCGGGGGCTACACCTTC.

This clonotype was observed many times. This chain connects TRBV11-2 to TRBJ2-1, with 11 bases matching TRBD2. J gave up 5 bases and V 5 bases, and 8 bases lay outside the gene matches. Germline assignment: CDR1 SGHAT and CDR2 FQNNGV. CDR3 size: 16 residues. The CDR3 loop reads CASSLTGTSGHNEQFF. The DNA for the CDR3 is TGTGCCAGCAGCCTAACCGGGACTAGCGGCCACAATGAGCAGTTCTTC. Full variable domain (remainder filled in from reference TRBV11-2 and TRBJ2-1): EAGVAQSPRYKIIEKRQSVAFWCNPISGHATLYWYQQILGQGPKLLIQFQNNGVVDDSQLPKDRFSAERLKGVDSTLKIQPAKLEDSAVYLCASSLTGTSGHNEQFFGPGTRLTVL.

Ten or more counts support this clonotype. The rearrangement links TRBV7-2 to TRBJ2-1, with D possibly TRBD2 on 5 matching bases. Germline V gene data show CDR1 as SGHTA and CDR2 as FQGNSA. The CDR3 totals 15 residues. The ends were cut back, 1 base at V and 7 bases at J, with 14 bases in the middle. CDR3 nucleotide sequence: TGTGCCAGCAGCTTAGATAGGCTAACGGGAAATGAGCAGTTCTTC. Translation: CASSLDRLTGNEQFF.